Included here is one T cell receptor beta chain sequence, with context. Source study methods: Estimation of nucleated cell counts was performed using reference gene primer amplification. TCRdb keeps only in-frame clones here, not all; method: immunoSEQ multiplex PCR. That table furnishes V, J and clone size, whereas the DNA furnished D and trimming. Among about 69,000 clones, approximately 85% were seen once, and the ten largest hold 27%. This entry belongs to a study of blood T cell repertoires in COVID-19. Looking at the study overall: Sites in the United States, Italy and Spain provided acute and convalescent COVID-19 samples. In each case, the material was cDNA or gDNA derived from T cells, B-cell-depleted T cells, or PBMCs.

The CDR3 is made up of 13 amino acids. This receptor was taken from a human donor in a cohort sampled during active COVID-19. The material sequenced was peripheral blood. This chain uses TRBV21-1 with TRBJ2-7; the table's D gene call, TRBD1, was not cross checked with the DNA. TRBV21-1 is a documented pseudogene. CDR3 nucleotide sequence: TGTGCCAGGCACCGGGACAGGGTAGACGAGCAGTACTTC. It yields the protein CARHRDRVDEQYF.